Given below is one T cell receptor beta chain in context. Its recognized antigen is unknown. A much larger clone lies a single base off, so this may be a read error. Amplification of TCR beta CDR3 regions was carried out from RNA transcripts. The TCR CDR3 was subjected to a first round of RT-PCR using the HTBI primer set and the Qiagen OneStep RT-PCR kit. The libraries were constructed in a second round of multiplex PCR and then size-selected and purified. Sequencing of the libraries was done on an Illumina HiSeq2000 using paired-end 100 bp reads. Regarding the original processing steps: SOAPnuke was used to process the raw data, throwing out any read that contained adapters or uncalled bases, had a mean Phred below 15, or lacked an exact constant-primer or identifier match. High-quality paired reads were merged using COPE v1.2.5, and each unique nucleotide sequence was defined as a clonotype. Clonotypes were aligned to IMGT TRBV, TRBD and TRBJ reference segments using MiTCR v1.1. The analysis was restricted to V-J combinations with a frequency above 0.0001, which together covered approximately 99% of the repertoires. The TCS score was defined as F50 (clonal expansion) divided by E x V (chaos), with BLOSUM62-based TCRdist calculated between CDR3 peptides within each V-J. Welch's t-statistics and random forest reduced several hundred V-J features to under 15, which were used in a naive Bayes classifier (R e1071). TCRdb's own reprocessing of the public reads used fastp at Q25 and MiXCR and kept productive beta chains. Under each unique CDR3 protein, matching rows form one entry showing the most common genes and DNA. TCRdb, rather than the study authors, made the V and J calls. The sample contains approximately 700,000 distinct CDR3 sequences, about 15% of them found a single time. About 8.4% of the sample rests with the top ten.

The data were obtained in a study of T cells in Graves' hyperthyroidism and ophthalmopathy (dated by TCRdb to between 2018 and 2021). Turning to the overall study: Peripheral blood samples were taken at initial diagnosis, before any treatment was given. Prospective prediction of ophthalmopathy was tested in an independent validation cohort of fewer than 20 hyperthyroidism patients and 17 patients who later progressed to ophthalmopathy. According to the paper, TCR Vbeta CDR3 sequencing was carried out on about 140 peripheral blood samples, which came from 40 to 45 ophthalmopathy, some 73 hyperthyroidism and about 17 progressor patients. The 95 to 100 discovery patients were randomly divided into training and test sets at a 7:3 ratio. Once sampling was done, hyperthyroidism patients were given methimazole at a starting dose of 30 mg daily, whereas ophthalmopathy patients were given high-dose intravenous methylprednisolone. To identify TCR V-J signatures that set the groups apart, the researchers used a discovery cohort of roughly 100 patients, made up of approximately 43 with Graves' ophthalmopathy and some 58 with stable Graves' hyperthyroidism. The study also compared thyroid tissue and blood T-cell repertoires from about six Graves' hyperthyroidism patients.

Graves' hyperthyroidism was defined as stable when no progression to ophthalmopathy occurred over 18 months of follow-up. Hyperthyroidism patients were newly diagnosed, with disease duration under 2 months, and aged 18 to 65 years. Patients with uncontrolled infections, other autoimmune diseases, pregnancy or lactation were excluded. Diagnoses relied on clinical symptoms, serum thyroxine and TRAb, thyroid ultrasound and orbital computed tomography. PBMCs were isolated from about 10 ml of fresh peripheral blood by Ficoll-Paque density gradient centrifugation. Trizol reagent was used to extract total RNA, and RNA quality was then checked on an Agilent 2100 Bioanalyzer. Trimming removed 3 bases from V and 3 bases from J, leaving 14 bases between the germline ends. CDR3 length: 15 amino acids, cysteine to phenylalanine. Here the CDR3 DNA is all that survives: 45 bases in frame from base 1. Per the germline V gene (reference sequence), MNHEY is the CDR1 and SMNVEV is the CDR2.

Overall study results and their limits: Most expanded thyroid clonotypes (frequency above 0.001) were also detected in blood, a finding suggesting that blood repertoires may reflect thyroid immune responses. Ophthalmopathy was separated from stable hyperthyroidism by a 13 V-J signature model, with around 90% sensitivity and about 81% specificity obtained in cross-validation and 80%/75% obtained in testing. In validation, the model predicted progression to ophthalmopathy a median of around 6.5 months before onset, with around 70% sensitivity and roughly 77% specificity. Sample size was not statistically predetermined, and investigators were not blinded to group allocation.

The TCR was taken from a man younger than 35 with Graves' hyperthyroidism. The rearrangement joined TRBV27 to TRBJ1-1; possibly the D gene is TRBD1, per 6 matching bases. Material for sequencing was blood. The CDR3 reads as follows: CASSFPGQTDTEAFF. The nucleotide sequence reads TGTGCCAGCAGTTTCCCCGGACAGACGGACACTGAAGCTTTCTTT.